Each of the 5 T cell receptor beta chains below was sequenced from the same sample in a study of identical twins. TCRdb re-called the 5' RACE reads through MiXCR, storing one row per CDR3 protein. The data hold approximately 500,000 distinct CDR3 sequences, with 20% to 25% observed a single time. The data were also submitted as part of a second study, on T cells expressing NK-cell markers.

The sequenced material came from CD4+ T cells sorted from blood. Every receptor here comes from a woman aged 18-30 years in good health.

In this sample, this clonotype turned up a few times. This rearrangement joins TRBV12-3 or TRBV12-4 to TRBJ2-3, with 7 bases that match TRBD2. Trimming at V came to 3 bases and at J to 3 bases, leaving 12 bases not matched to a gene. The CDR3 sequence is 17 residues long. Here the CDR3 reads CASSFPSAGRGTDTQYF. The DNA for the CDR3 is TGTGCCAGCAGTTTCCCCTCGGCGGGGAGGGGAACAGATACGCAGTATTTT.

This clonotype has a handful of counts. This chain uses TRBV28 with TRBJ2-7, with 7 bases identical to TRBD1. Losses at the gene ends were 5 bases for V and 3 bases for J; bases not matched to a gene: 7. This CDR3 has 14 residues. Germline lookup yields CDR1 MDHEN and CDR2 SYDVKM. CDR3 protein: CASSVPQGDYEQYF. CDR3 sequence (DNA): TGTGCCAGCAGTGTACCTCAGGGGGACTACGAGCAGTACTTC.

The CDR3: CASSGGGNNEQFF. CDR3 nucleotide sequence: TGCGCCAGCAGTGGCGGGGGCAACAATGAGCAGTTCTTC. The chain carries TRBV10-1 and TRBJ2-1; D perhaps matches TRBD2 (7 bases). The V gene lost 4 bases and the J gene lost 5 bases, with 9 bases spanning the gap. The CDR3 length is 13 residues. Germline-derived CDR1 and CDR2 are WNHNN and SYGVQD (reference sequence).

The chain links TRBV12-3 or TRBV12-4 to TRBJ2-7; D unresolved. The CDR3 length is 14 residues. V lost 2 bases, J lost 2 bases, and 10 bases lay in between. CDR3: CASSLMSGAYEQYF. For the CDR3, the DNA is TGTGCCAGCAGTTTAATGAGTGGGGCCTACGAGCAGTACTTC.

The rearrangement joins TRBV20-1 to TRBJ1-1; D is unclear. The CDR3 totals 14 residues. CDR1 is DFQATT and CDR2 is SNEGSKA in the germline V gene (reference sequence). V dropped 6 bases and J dropped 3 bases, with 17 bases sitting between them. The CDR3 region is CSARTIFTDTEAFF. In nucleotides, the CDR3 is TGCAGTGCCAGGACCATCTTTACGGACACTGAAGCTTTCTTT.